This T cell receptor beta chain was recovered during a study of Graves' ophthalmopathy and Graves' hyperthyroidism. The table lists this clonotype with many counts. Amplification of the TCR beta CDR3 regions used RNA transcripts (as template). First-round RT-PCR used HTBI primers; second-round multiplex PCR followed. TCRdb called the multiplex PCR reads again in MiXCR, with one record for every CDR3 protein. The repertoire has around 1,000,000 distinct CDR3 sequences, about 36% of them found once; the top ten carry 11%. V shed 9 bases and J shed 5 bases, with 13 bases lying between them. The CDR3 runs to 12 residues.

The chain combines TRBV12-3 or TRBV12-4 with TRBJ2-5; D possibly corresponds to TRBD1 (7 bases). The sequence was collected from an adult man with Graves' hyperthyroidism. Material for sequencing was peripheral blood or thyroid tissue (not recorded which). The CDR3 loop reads CASATGRETQYF. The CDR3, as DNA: TGTGCCAGTGCGACAGGGAGGGAGACCCAGTACTTC.